This T cell receptor (beta chain) was recorded in a study of blood T cell repertoires in COVID-19. Study-wide context: Sample material is recorded as cDNA or gDNA derived from T cells, B-cell-depleted T cells, or PBMCs.

Grouping used clinical history reported by participants in a survey and questionnaire. Recovery among Cohort 3 donors was established by two negative PCRs, clearance, or symptom resolution. In its sample, this clone was seen once. Deletions cut 0 bases from V and 2 bases from J, with 9 bases between. CDR1 is SGDLS and CDR2 is YYNGEE in the germline V gene. The CDR3 length is 15 residues. In the source study's methods: Amplification of reference gene primers was used by the study to estimate nucleated cell counts. Data came from immunoSEQ multiplex PCR; TCRdb stores just in-frame clones and leaves some out. The V and J calls and clone size were taken over from that table, and D and trimming were inferred from the DNA. The sample lists 190,000 or so clones, just under 90% seen once, with 1.2% in the top ten.

Sequencing was performed on PBMCs or T cells enriched from blood (not recorded which). The chain combines TRBV9 with TRBJ2-1, with a tentative D call TRBD2 (5 bases). This TCR was recovered from a man younger than 45 who had recovered from COVID-19. The CDR3 DNA reads TGTGCCAGCAGCGTAGCGGGAACAACCTACAATGAGCAGTTCTTC. It translates to CASSVAGTTYNEQFF.